This T cell receptor (beta chain) was profiled in a study of CD8+ T cells in alopecia areata. Study observations and caveats: Compared with normal scalp, lesional scalp had higher clonality and more expanded CD8+ clones. Tissue-resident alphabeta T cells belonging to normal skin likewise get sequenced within scalp specimens.

RNA extraction was followed by reverse transcription into cDNA, which acted as the sequencing template. Clones were sequenced by immunoSEQ multiplex PCR, and TCRdb holds only the in-frame ones, with some missing. The sample includes about 97,000 clones, roughly two fifths of them seen just once. Peripheral blood samples and lesional scalp punch biopsies were obtained from alopecia areata patients. From PBMCs, CD4+ and CD8+ T cells were sorted. This clone was seen just once. Its target is unknown. CDR3 length: 15 amino acids. Germline loops: CDR1 MNHEY, CDR2 SVGAGI. V shed 7 bases and J shed 6 bases, with 19 bases lying between them.

The sequence was obtained from a human donor with alopecia areata. The specimen was CD4+ T cells sorted from blood. This chain joins TRBV6-5 and TRBJ1-5; weak D call: TRBD1 (6 bases). The CDR3 nucleotides are TGTGCCAGCACCGAAATAGGGGGTTTCGGTCAGCCCCAGCATTTT. This codes for CASTEIGGFGQPQHF.